The entry below gives a single T cell receptor beta chain sequence along with its context. This clone was detected only a few times. The antigen this receptor binds is unknown. Base-call qualities are not available, and no considerably larger clone is one nucleotide away. The library was generated by the immunoSEQ multiplex PCR assay. To provide template for TCR sequencing, every sample had RNA extracted and reverse transcribed into cDNA. First-strand cDNA was synthesized with SuperScript III using a 2:1 mix of oligo-dT and random hexamers. A synthetic immune receptor repertoire was used to assess amplification bias, and residual bias was removed computationally. Under the source paper's analysis protocol: Raw reads were preprocessed for error removal, and CDR3 was defined according to IMGT conventions as running from the conserved cysteine to phenylalanine. Clonality was computed as 1 minus the Shannon entropy, with the entropy normalized by log2 of the number of productive unique TCRs. CD4 or CD8 identity of scalp clones was inferred by cross-referencing scalp TCRbeta sequences with sorted blood CD4 and CD8 repertoires. Sourced from immuneACCESS, this table was stored by TCRdb with only in-frame sequences that have V and J called. A share of the clones is absent; for the studies checked, an unresolved V gene accounts for under half, and the remainder has no known explanation. V and J calls and clone size are those listed in that table; D and trimming were worked out from the DNA. The sample has 100,000 to 130,000 clones on record, 45% to 60% of them singletons. Approximately 23% of the sample lies in the top ten.

The CDR3 sequence holds 13 residues, the cysteine and phenylalanine included. Of all the DNA, just the CDR3 is kept, 39 bases in frame from base 1. As encoded in the germline V gene, CDR1 is SGHDN while CDR2 is FVKESK. Relative to germline, V is 6 bases shorter and J is 0 bases shorter, with 9 bases between their ends. From alopecia areata patients, peripheral blood was collected along with lesional scalp punch biopsies. PBMCs were separated by density centrifugation and stained for CD3, CD4 and CD8, after which CD4+ and CD8+ T cells were sorted on a FACSAria. Alopecia areata patients who were not treated were recruited through a multicenter biomarker study. In five patients from the biomarker study, the blood CD8+ T cells went through an additional sort into NKG2D-low and NKG2D-high fractions. The data were obtained in a study of CD8+ T cells in alopecia areata (dated by TCRdb to 2017 to 2018). Background for the entire study: The study used high-throughput TCRbeta sequencing to examine T cell clonal expansion in alopecia areata, in both the C3H/HeJ mouse model and human patients. On the human side, TCRbeta sequencing was run on scalp tissue and on sorted CD4+ and CD8+ peripheral blood T cells from healthy controls and from alopecia areata patients with either patchy or totalis/universalis disease. Scalp clonality was compared across normal scalp (n=4), patchy alopecia areata scalp (n=8), and alopecia totalis/universalis scalp (n=8). RNA was extracted with the PAXgene miRNA kit for fixed scalp, the miRNeasy kit for PBMCs, and the RNeasy kit for mouse skin. Amplification of TCRbeta CDR3 regions was done by immunoSEQ multiplex PCR using 35 Vbeta forward primers and 13 Jbeta reverse primers.

Paper-wide results and their limitations: Scalp TCR repertoire analysis is complicated because resident alphabeta T cells in normal human skin are also sequenced, whereas mouse skin is dominated by gammadelta T cells. Higher clonality and more expanded CD8+ clones were observed in lesional scalp than in normal scalp, particularly in alopecia totalis/universalis, a finding suggestive of antigenic drive. Shared TCR sequences between patients were less evident than in mice, which may be partly attributable to HLA diversity in the patient population.

The specimen was NKG2D-low CD8+ T cells sorted from blood. The cell subset or site label, as the study defines it: sorted CD8+ NKG2D-low blood T cells. The chain is assembled from TRBV14 and TRBJ2-7; the D gene cannot be resolved reliably. The clonotype originates from a human donor with alopecia areata. The nucleotide sequence is TGTGCCAGCAGATCTAGGAGCTCCTACGAGCAGTACTTC. Protein translation: CASRSRSSYEQYF.